These 13 T cell receptor beta chains were all obtained from the same sample, sequenced in a study of cytotoxic CD8 clonotypes in ibrutinib-treated CLL. Produced via immunoSEQ multiplex PCR; TCRdb's table is partial and in-frame only. Among some 200,000 clones listed, more than 75% were seen once. This sample comprised PBMCs, obtained after 12 months of ibrutinib treatment. The receptors were sampled from a human donor with chronic lymphocytic leukemia.

CDR3 residues: CASSLVGGQLNTEAFF. CDR3 nucleotide sequence: TGCGCCAGCAGCCTTGTTGGGGGACAGCTGAACACTGAAGCTTTCTTT. The chain uses TRBV5-1 and TRBJ1-1, with 7 nucleotides matching TRBD1. The CDR3 has 16 amino acids. Losses at the gene ends were 4 bases for V and 0 bases for J; bases not matched to a gene: 9. CDR1 SGHRS and CDR2 YFSETQ come from the germline V gene.

This clone has just a few counts. The V call is TRBV9, the J call TRBJ1-2, with unresolved D. V gave up 2 bases and J gave up 4 bases, with 6 bases separating them. Looked up from germline, CDR1 is SGDLS and CDR2 is YYNGEE. This CDR3 is built from 12 residues. CDR3 coding DNA: TGTGCCAGCAGCGTTTTGGGCTATGGCTACACCTTC. Protein: CASSVLGYGYTF.

Written as DNA, the CDR3 is TGCGCCAGCAGCGGCTCAGGGGGGCTCTACGAGCAGTACTTC. This gives the protein CASSGSGGLYEQYF. The chain uses TRBV5-1 and TRBJ2-7, with D possibly being TRBD1 (7 bases). Germline V gene data show CDR1 as SGHRS and CDR2 as YFSETQ. Trimming took 4 bases from V and 3 from J, leaving 14 bases between them. This CDR3 contains 14 residues.

The V gene is TRBV6-1, the J gene TRBJ2-7, with D perhaps matching TRBD2 (6 bases). V was trimmed by 4 bases and J by 3 bases, leaving 22 bases between them. The CDR3 covers 17 residues. The germline gives CDR1 MNHNS, CDR2 SASEGT. CDR3 coding DNA: TGTGCCAGCAGTGCCAGGCAGTGGGGGGTACTTAGCTACGAGCAGTACTTC. Protein product: CASSARQWGVLSYEQYF.

This clone was detected only once. The chain employs TRBV5-6 and TRBJ1-1, with 9 bases that match TRBD1. The germline CDR1 and CDR2 sequences are SGHDT and YYEEEE. There are 16 residues in the CDR3. The trim removed 4 bases at V and 3 bases at J, leaving 10 bases unmatched. CDR3 DNA sequence: TGTGCCAGCAGCCCGGACAGGGGCGGAACGTACACTGAAGCTTTCTTT. Translating it yields CASSPDRGGTYTEAFF.

This chain links TRBV9 with TRBJ1-3; D is uncertain. Germline loops: CDR1 SGDLS, CDR2 YYNGEE. Deletions cut 0 bases from V and 0 bases from J, with 7 bases between. The CDR3 totals 15 residues. The CDR3 sequence: CASSVEGVSGNTIYF. Written as DNA, the CDR3 is TGTGCCAGCAGCGTAGAAGGAGTCTCTGGAAACACCATATATTTT.

CDR3 coding DNA: TGTGCCATCAGTGAGTCGCTGGGGAGGGGGGATGAGCAGTTCTTC. Its protein is CAISESLGRGDEQFF. The rearrangement links TRBV10-3 to TRBJ2-1; D might be TRBD2 (7 bases). The CDR3 covers 15 residues. The germline CDR1 and CDR2 sequences are ENHRY and SYGVKD. Trimming pared 0 bases from V and 8 bases from J, leaving 14 bases between.

The rearrangement uses TRBV9 and TRBJ2-3; D unclear. Germline V gene sequence: CDR1 SGDLS, CDR2 YYNGEE. Trimming shortened V by 2 bases and J by 2 bases, and 15 bases separated the two germline ends. The CDR3 totals 16 residues. The CDR3 reads CASSVSPTGSTDTQYF. The CDR3 DNA follows: TGTGCCAGCAGCGTCTCCCCGACTGGTTCCACAGATACGCAGTATTTT.

The genes are TRBV28 and TRBJ2-7; TRBD2 aligns across 7 bases. Germline CDR1 and CDR2: MDHEN and SYDVKM. The CDR3 has 15 amino acids. CDR3 sequence reads: CVSSGMRGIGHEQYF. The CDR3, as DNA: TGTGTCTCCTCCGGGATGCGGGGGATTGGTCACGAGCAGTACTTC.

The V and J genes are TRBV6-5 and TRBJ2-3, with TRBD2 as a possible D gene (6 bases). This CDR3 region has 11 residues. V lost 7 bases to trimming and J lost 5 bases, with 7 bases between them. Germline V CDR1 and CDR2: MNHEY, SVGAGI. The CDR3 protein is CASMRGDTQYF. Written as DNA, the CDR3 is TGTGCCAGCATGCGGGGAGATACGCAGTATTTT.

The chain combines TRBV19 with TRBJ2-1; the D call may be TRBD1 or TRBD2 (5 bases each). This CDR3 has 14 amino acids. Trimming stripped 1 base from V and 6 bases from J, with 10 bases between. Looked up from germline, CDR1 is LNHDA and CDR2 is SQIVND (reference sequence). The CDR3 sequence: CASSIGGSPNEQFF. As DNA, the CDR3 is TGTGCCAGTAGTATAGGGGGGTCCCCCAATGAGCAGTTCTTC. The whole variable domain, remainder taken from reference TRBV19 and TRBJ2-1, is DGGITQSPKYLFRKEGQNVTLSCEQNLNHDAMYWYRQDPGQGLRLIYYSQIVNDFQKGDIAEGYSVSREKKESFPLTVTSAQKNPTAFYLCASSIGGSPNEQFFGPGTRLTVL.

The table lists this clone with a few counts. The chain carries TRBV5-1 and TRBJ1-1, with D hard to call. CDR1 is SGHRS and CDR2 is YFSETQ in the germline V gene. The CDR3 is 14 amino acids. Trimming removed 0 bases at V and 5 bases at J, with 11 bases between. CDR3: CASSLGERNTEAFF. CDR3 sequence (DNA): TGCGCCAGCAGCTTGGGGGAAAGGAATACTGAAGCTTTCTTT.

This clone was seen once. Here the CDR3 DNA reads TGTGCCAGCTCCGCGACAGGTACCTACGAGCAGTACTTC. Translating it yields CASSATGTYEQYF. The chain links TRBV18 to TRBJ2-7; TRBD1 is a possible D gene (6 bases). Per germline, CDR1 KGHSH and CDR2 LQKENI. V shed 6 bases and J shed 2 bases, with 11 bases lying between them. CDR3 size: 13 residues.